A single sample gave rise to the 13 T cell receptor beta chains below, sequenced in a study of blood T cell repertoires in COVID-19 (dated by TCRdb to 2018 to 2021). Library preparation employed the immunoSEQ multiplex PCR assay. In TCRdb, the immuneACCESS table is reduced to in-frame sequences with V and J assigned. These tables do not hold every clone; where another copy was compared, an unresolved V gene accounts for under half, and the others remain unexplained. The sample records about 30,000 clones, roughly nine tenths of which are singletons. 15% to 20% of the sample lies in the top ten. The sequenced sample consisted of peripheral blood. These receptors all stem from a man older than 75 with acute or convalescent COVID-19.

This chain links TRBV12-3 or TRBV12-4 with TRBJ1-1; D is uncertain. Trimming pared 3 bases from V and 6 bases from J, leaving 11 bases between. The CDR3 is made up of 13 amino acids. The CDR3 region is CASSLRQSSEAFF. The CDR3 DNA is TGTGCCAGCAGTTTGAGGCAGAGCTCTGAAGCTTTCTTT.

The rearrangement uses TRBV15 and TRBJ1-5, with TRBD1 matching 7 bases. Trimming removed 2 bases from V and 10 bases from J; junction bases left unmatched: 8. The germline gives CDR1 LNHNV, CDR2 YYDKDF (reference sequence). This CDR3 comprises 14 residues. The CDR3 DNA sequence: TGTGCCACCAGCAGAAAGAAGGGGGCACTCCCCCAGCATTTT. The encoded protein is CATSRKKGALPQHF.

The chain carries TRBV20-1 and TRBJ2-3; 7 bases are shared with TRBD2. In germline, CDR1 is DFQATT, CDR2 SNEGSKA (reference sequence). The CDR3 contains 16 residues. V lost 3 bases to trimming and J lost 2 bases; unmatched junction nucleotides: 11. The CDR3 sequence is CSASSAGVGVTDTQYF. The CDR3 coding sequence is TGCAGTGCTAGTAGCGCGGGGGTGGGGGTCACAGATACGCAGTATTTT.

This clone was seen only once. The chain carries TRBV6-5 and TRBJ2-5; 10 bases agree with TRBD2. V gave up 5 bases and J gave up 7 bases; unmatched junction bases: 10. Germline V gene data show CDR1 as MNHEY and CDR2 as SVGAGI. The CDR3 is made up of 15 amino acids. DNA of the CDR3: TGTGCCAGCAGTCCAAATCCTAGCGGGGGCATGACCCAGTACTTC. Protein sequence: CASSPNPSGGMTQYF.

The chain couples TRBV30 to TRBJ1-1, with D possibly TRBD1 on 6 matching bases. The CDR3 consists of 14 residues. Germline V lookup: CDR1 GTSNPN, CDR2 SVGIG (reference sequence). V lost 0 bases and J 8 bases, leaving 16 bases between the germline ends. The CDR3 bases are TGTGCCTGGAGTGTACCAGGGGCTTTAACAGAAGCTTTCTTT. This translates into CAWSVPGALTEAFF. The whole variable domain, remainder taken from reference TRBV30 and TRBJ1-1, is SQTIHQWPATLVQPVGSPLSLECTVEGTSNPNLYWYRQAAGRGLQLLFYSVGIGQISSEVPQNLSASRPQDRQFILSSKKLLLSDSGFYLCAWSVPGALTEAFFGQGTRLTVV.

The chain recombines TRBV18 with TRBJ2-5; D is uncertain. The CDR3 loop spans 13 amino acids. Germline V lookup: CDR1 KGHSH, CDR2 LQKENI. Trimming took 3 bases from V and 5 from J, leaving 10 bases between them. The CDR3: CASSPKVGETQYF. CDR3 nucleotides: TGTGCCAGCTCACCTAAGGTCGGGGAGACCCAGTACTTC.

CDR3 DNA sequence: TGTGCCAGTACCCCGACAGGGGAGAATCAGCCCCAGCATTTT. Translating it yields CASTPTGENQPQHF. This chain links TRBV19 with TRBJ1-5; 8 nucleotides line up with TRBD1. Germline CDR1 is LNHDA and CDR2 is SQIVND (reference sequence). The junction had 6 bases not matched to a gene; V was cut back by 7 bases and J by 4 bases. The CDR3 sequence is 14 residues long.

J is TRBJ2-5 and V is TRBV28; perhaps TRBD1 as D (6 bases). There are 14 residues in the CDR3. Germline lookup yields CDR1 MDHEN and CDR2 SYDVKM. The V end was cut by 3 bases, the J end by 8 bases, with 16 bases between. DNA of the CDR3: TGTGCCAGCAGTTTTCAGGGGTCCCAGGGCACCCAGTACTTC. It specifies CASSFQGSQGTQYF.

The chain has TRBV15 and TRBJ1-5, with D possibly TRBD1 on 5 matching bases. Per the germline V gene, CDR1 is LNHNV and CDR2 is YYDKDF (reference sequence). The CDR3 runs 15 residues. The V end was cut by 0 bases, the J end by 5 bases, with 11 bases between. The CDR3 region is CATSRDISQDQPQHF. As DNA, the CDR3 is TGTGCCACCAGCAGAGATATCTCACAGGATCAGCCCCAGCATTTT.

The rearrangement uses TRBV2 and TRBJ1-5, with 10 bases fitting TRBD1. V trimming: 5 bases; J trimming: 4 bases; junction bases outside the gene matches: 5. Germline CDR1 reads SNHLY; CDR2 reads FYNNEI. The CDR3 covers 15 residues. The CDR3 reads CASSPSDRGNQPQHF. The DNA of the CDR3 is TGTGCCAGCAGTCCATCGGACAGGGGGAATCAGCCCCAGCATTTT.

The chain uses TRBV5-4 and TRBJ1-4; D call uncertain. Trimming stripped 0 bases from V and 4 bases from J, with 10 bases between. The V gene's germline CDR1 is SGHNT and CDR2 YYREEE (reference sequence). There are 15 residues in the CDR3. This CDR3 is CASSLEAGNNEKLFF. The CDR3 nucleotides are TGTGCCAGCAGCTTGGAGGCAGGAAATAATGAAAAACTGTTTTTT.

The chain couples TRBV7-8 to TRBJ2-6; 8 bases match TRBD1. V lost 5 bases, J lost 1 base, and 13 bases stayed unmatched. In germline, CDR1 is SGHVS, CDR2 FQNEAQ. The CDR3 is 19 amino acids. This CDR3 is CASSRGGQGQLSGANVLTF. The CDR3 coding sequence is TGTGCCAGCAGCCGAGGCGGACAGGGACAGTTGTCTGGGGCCAACGTCCTGACTTTC.

This clone was observed a handful of times. The gene calls are TRBV2 and TRBJ2-7; the D gene is possibly TRBD2 (6 bases). This CDR3 comprises 16 residues. Trimming left V 1 base short and J 3 bases short, with 16 bases between. Germline V CDR1 and CDR2: SNHLY, FYNNEI. The CDR3 DNA is TGTGCCAGCAGTGAAGGCGGGCGGGGTATGGGCTACGAGCAGTACTTC. Translation: CASSEGGRGMGYEQYF.